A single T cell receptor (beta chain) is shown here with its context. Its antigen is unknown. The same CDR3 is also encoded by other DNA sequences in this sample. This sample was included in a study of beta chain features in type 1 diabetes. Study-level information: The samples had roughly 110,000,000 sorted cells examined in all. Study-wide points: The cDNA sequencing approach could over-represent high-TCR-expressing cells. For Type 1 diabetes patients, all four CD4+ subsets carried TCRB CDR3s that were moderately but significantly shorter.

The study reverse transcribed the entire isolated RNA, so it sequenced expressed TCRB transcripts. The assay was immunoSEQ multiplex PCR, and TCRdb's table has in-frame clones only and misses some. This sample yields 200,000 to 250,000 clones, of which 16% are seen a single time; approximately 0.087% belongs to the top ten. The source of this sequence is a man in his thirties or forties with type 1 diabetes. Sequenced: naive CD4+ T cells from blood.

The CDR3 nucleotides are TGTGCCTGGAGTCCCAGACTAGCGGGAACCGGGGAGCTGTTTTTT. Translation: CAWSPRLAGTGELFF. The rearrangement links TRBV30 to TRBJ2-2; 11 bases match TRBD2. The CDR3 runs to 15 residues. Germline V gene sequence: CDR1 GTSNPN, CDR2 SVGIG (reference sequence). Trimming cost V 2 bases and J 5 bases; bases outside gene matches: 4.